These T cell receptor beta chains were read from a single sample in a study of T cells in Graves' hyperthyroidism and ophthalmopathy. One entry per CDR3 protein, called by TCRdb with MiXCR from the multiplex PCR reads. The sample has approximately 600,000 distinct CDR3 sequences, about 20% seen once. The specimen was blood. All receptors come from a man aged 25-45 years with Graves' ophthalmopathy. Each CDR3 is given with its conserved first and last residue. The order of the fields is J gene, D gene, V gene, clone size, CDR3 DNA, CDR3 protein. A D gene is named only where the DNA matches it firmly. Clone size is not always given. Where it is, it says once, few, many or a class for expanded clones.

>TRBJ1-4|TRBD1|TRBV27|NA
TGTGCCAGCAGTTCCTCCCGGACAGGGGCTGAAAAACTGTTTTTT
CASSSSRTGAEKLFF
>TRBJ2-1|NA|TRBV29-1|NA
TGCAGCGTTGAAGATAGGGTGGGGGTAAACGAGCAGTTCTTC
CSVEDRVGVNEQFF
>TRBJ2-3|NA|TRBV3-1|NA
TGTGCCAGCAGTTCGATCCCCACAGATACGCAGTATTTT
CASSSIPTDTQYF
>TRBJ2-2|TRBD2|TRBV2|few
TGTGCCAGCATGAGGGGGACTAGCGGGGGGCGGCACACCGGGGAGCTGTTTTTT
CASMRGTSGGRHTGELFF
>TRBJ1-1|NA|TRBV27|NA
TGTGCCAGCAGTTCCGATAACAGAGGCGGTGAAGCTTTCTTT
CASSSDNRGGEAFF
>TRBJ2-3|NA|TRBV5-1|NA
TGCGCCAGCAGCTTGGATAACAGAGATACGCAGTATTTT
CASSLDNRDTQYF
>TRBJ2-3|NA|TRBV9|NA
TGTGCCAGCACCTCTAGCGTCGGAACAGATACGCAGTATTTT
CASTSSVGTDTQYF
>TRBJ2-3|TRBD2|TRBV4-2|few
TGTGCCAGCAGCCCCCGAGCTGGGACTAGCGGGGTCACAGATACGCAGTATTTT
CASSPRAGTSGVTDTQYF
>TRBJ2-1|TRBD1|TRBV6-7|NA
TGTGCCAGCAGTTACGGGGACAGGGGACTCCGGGATGAGCAGTTCTTC
CASSYGDRGLRDEQFF
>TRBJ1-5|TRBD1|TRBV10-3|NA
TGTGCCATCAGTGAGGCACAGGGGAATCAGCCCCAGCATTTT
CAISEAQGNQPQHF
>TRBJ2-4|NA|TRBV20-1|few
TGCAGTGCTAGGAGCCTAGCCAAAAACATTCAGTACTTC
CSARSLAKNIQYF
>TRBJ1-1|NA|TRBV5-1|NA
TGCGCCAGCAGCTTGGGGGCGGACAACACTGAAGCTTTCTTT
CASSLGADNTEAFF
>TRBJ2-7|NA|TRBV7-2|many
TGTGCCAGCAGCTTGGGTGGTAGCGGAGGCTACGAGCAGTACTTC
CASSLGGSGGYEQYF
>TRBJ2-1|TRBD2|TRBV7-6|many
TGTGCCAGCAGCTTAGCCCCCCCCGGCGGGAGAGGCTACAATGAGCAGTTCTTC
CASSLAPPGGRGYNEQFF
>TRBJ2-7|NA|TRBV28|NA
TGTGCCAGCAGCCCGGGGACGCCTCCCTACGAGCAGTACTTC
CASSPGTPPYEQYF
>TRBJ1-4|TRBD1|TRBV19|NA
TGTGCCTCCCGCCGGGACAGGGTTAATGAAAAACTGTTTTTT
CASRRDRVNEKLFF
>TRBJ1-2|NA|TRBV2|few
TGTGCCAGCGCAAAGGAGGATTCAGGATATGGCTACACCTTC
CASAKEDSGYGYTF
>TRBJ2-2|TRBD1|TRBV18|NA
TGTGCCAGCTCACTGCCGGGGACAGGCAACACCGGGGAGCTGTTTTTT
CASSLPGTGNTGELFF
>TRBJ2-1|NA|TRBV7-9|NA
TGTGCCAGCAGCGCCCCCTTGAGGGGCAATGAGCAGTTCTTC
CASSAPLRGNEQFF
>TRBJ1-3|NA|TRBV7-9|NA
TGTGCCAGTCCCCCCTCGGGGGACTACTCTGGAAACACCATATATTTT
CASPPSGDYSGNTIYF
>TRBJ2-4|TRBD1|TRBV28|NA
TGTGCCAGCGGGGGGGACAGGGGTTTCGGGGCCAAAAACATTCAGTACTTC
CASGGDRGFGAKNIQYF
>TRBJ2-5|NA|TRBV20-1|few
TGCAGTGCTACCGGTGGGTCGGCCGGGGGAGAGACCCAGTACTTC
CSATGGSAGGETQYF
>TRBJ1-3|NA|TRBV3-1|few
TGTGCCAGCAGCCAAGTAAAAGCGGGAAACACCATATATTTT
CASSQVKAGNTIYF
>TRBJ1-2|NA|TRBV24-1|NA
TGTGCCACCAGTGACTCCAGGCCCGGCGGGGCTAACTATGGCTACACCTTC
CATSDSRPGGANYGYTF
>TRBJ2-1|NA|TRBV28|NA
TGTGCCACCAAGGGCGGGCAGACCTACAATGAGCAGTTCTTC
CATKGGQTYNEQFF
>TRBJ2-2|TRBD1|TRBV6-2/TRBV6-3|few
TGTGCCAGCAAGGGGACAGGGAACACCGGGGAGCTGTTTTTT
CASKGTGNTGELFF
>TRBJ1-5|NA|TRBV27|few
TGTGCCAGCAGTTCCACAGGGCAGCCCCAGCATTTT
CASSSTGQPQHF
>TRBJ2-2|NA|TRBV7-8|NA
TGTGCCAGCAGCCTCAGTGCGCAACTTAACACCGGGGAGCTGTTTTTT
CASSLSAQLNTGELFF
>TRBJ1-1|NA|TRBV5-1|many
TGTGCCAGCAGCCTGGGGGCGAACACTGAAGCTTTCTTT
CASSLGANTEAFF
>TRBJ1-5|NA|TRBV6-1|NA
TGTGCCAGCAGCCCACGAGGGTTTAATCAGCCCCAGCATTTT
CASSPRGFNQPQHF
>TRBJ2-3|TRBD2|TRBV7-8|many
TGTGCCAGCAGCCCAGGGGCGGGAGGCAGTTCAGATACGCAGTATTTT
CASSPGAGGSSDTQYF
>TRBJ1-5|NA|TRBV28|few
TGTGCCAGCAGTTTAGTCGAGACGGGACAGCCCCAGCATTTT
CASSLVETGQPQHF
>TRBJ2-5|TRBD1|TRBV11-2|few
TGTGCCAGCAGCCAGCAAGCCGGGACAGAGACTGTTGGAGAGACCCAGTACTTC
CASSQQAGTETVGETQYF
>TRBJ2-7|TRBD2|TRBV6-6|few
TGTGCCAGCAGTTACACGTCGGGGGGTAGAGAGCAGTACTTC
CASSYTSGGREQYF
>TRBJ2-3|TRBD2|TRBV24-1|NA
TGTGCCACCAGTGATTCTAGCGGGAGAAACACAGATACGCAGTATTTT
CATSDSSGRNTDTQYF
>TRBJ2-3|NA|TRBV6-2/TRBV6-3|NA
TGTGCCAGCAGTTTGAGCCCCAGGCGGAATACGCAGTATTTT
CASSLSPRRNTQYF
>TRBJ1-5|TRBD1|TRBV28|many
TGTGCCAGCAGTTTGGGACAGGCGATATATAGCAATCAGCCCCAGCATTTT
CASSLGQAIYSNQPQHF
>TRBJ2-1|NA|TRBV7-2|many
TGTGCCAGCAGCTCACTCGGATTCGGCGGTGAGCAGTTCTTC
CASSSLGFGGEQFF
>TRBJ2-2|TRBD2|TRBV5-1|NA
TGCGCCAGCAGTCCAACCGGGACTAGATCTTCCGGGGAGCTGTTTTTT
CASSPTGTRSSGELFF
>TRBJ2-1|TRBD1|TRBV10-1|few
TGCGCCAGCTCGGGACAGCCCGGGACCTACAATGAGCAGTTCTTC
CASSGQPGTYNEQFF
>TRBJ2-3|TRBD1|TRBV19|few
TGTGCCAGTAGTATAGATGGACAGGGGACCCCAGATACGCAGTATTTT
CASSIDGQGTPDTQYF
>TRBJ1-3|NA|TRBV6-2/TRBV6-3|few
TGTGCCAGCAGCCCAAAGCAACGGGTCATCCCTGGAAACACCATATATTTT
CASSPKQRVIPGNTIYF
>TRBJ2-5|TRBD1|TRBV7-3|NA
TGTGCCAGCAGCTTAAACGGACAGGGGGCGTTGGAGACCCAGTACTTC
CASSLNGQGALETQYF
>TRBJ2-7|TRBD2|TRBV20-1|few
TGCAGTGCTAGATTTAGCGGGAGACTTCAGCAGTACTTC
CSARFSGRLQQYF
>TRBJ1-4|NA|TRBV5-5|few
TGTGCCAGCTCGAAGATGTCCGGGGTAGAAAAACTGTTTTTT
CASSKMSGVEKLFF
>TRBJ2-1|TRBD2|TRBV7-3|few
TGTGCCAGCAGCCCGGAGAACAAGGGACTAGCGAGTTACAATGAGCAGTTCTTC
CASSPENKGLASYNEQFF
>TRBJ2-3|TRBD1|TRBV28|many
TGTGCCGCAAGGGGACAGGGGAGGGACACAGATACGCAGTATTTT
CAARGQGRDTDTQYF
>TRBJ1-2|NA|TRBV30|many
TGTGCCTGGAGTACAGGGACCATTCGGGGCTACACCTTC
CAWSTGTIRGYTF
>TRBJ1-1|NA|TRBV9|NA
TGTGCCAGCAGCGTAGGCGGCAGGACGAACACTGAAGCTTTCTTT
CASSVGGRTNTEAFF
>TRBJ1-5|NA|TRBV2|many
TGTGCCAGCAGTGCGGGTCAGCCCCAGCATTTT
CASSAGQPQHF
>TRBJ2-7|NA|TRBV6-1|many
TGTGCCAGCAGCGGGAACGCCTACGAGCAGTACTTC
CASSGNAYEQYF
>TRBJ2-5|NA|TRBV28|many
TGTGCCAGCAACTCCCAGCACCAAGAGACCCAGTACTTC
CASNSQHQETQYF
>TRBJ1-5|NA|TRBV5-1|few
TGCGCCAGCAGCGAGACCGGGACAACGACACAGCCCCAGCATTTT
CASSETGTTTQPQHF
>TRBJ1-5|NA|TRBV28|many
TGTGCCAGCAGTGCGCCGGGTAGTAGCAATCAGCCCCAGCATTTT
CASSAPGSSNQPQHF
>TRBJ2-1|TRBD1|TRBV5-1|many
TGCGCCAGCAGCTTCCGGGACAGGGAGGTCAATGAGCAGTTCTTC
CASSFRDREVNEQFF
>TRBJ2-3|TRBD2|TRBV11-2|many
TGTGCCAGCAGGAGGACTAGCGGTGACACAGATACGCAGTATTTT
CASRRTSGDTDTQYF
>TRBJ2-2|NA|TRBV11-2|NA
TGTGCCAGCAGCTTATCTGGGGGGACAAAGAACACCGGGGAGCTGTTTTTT
CASSLSGGTKNTGELFF
>TRBJ2-3|TRBD1|TRBV7-8|many
TGTGCCAGCAGCCATGGACAGGCCCTTAGCACAGATACGCAGTATTTT
CASSHGQALSTDTQYF
>TRBJ2-3|TRBD2|TRBV20-1|many
TGCAGTGCTACAAGCGGGAGAAGCACAGATACGCAGTATTTT
CSATSGRSTDTQYF
>TRBJ1-2|TRBD1|TRBV7-3|NA
TGTGCCAGCAGCCCAGAGGACAGGGACGGCTACACCTTC
CASSPEDRDGYTF